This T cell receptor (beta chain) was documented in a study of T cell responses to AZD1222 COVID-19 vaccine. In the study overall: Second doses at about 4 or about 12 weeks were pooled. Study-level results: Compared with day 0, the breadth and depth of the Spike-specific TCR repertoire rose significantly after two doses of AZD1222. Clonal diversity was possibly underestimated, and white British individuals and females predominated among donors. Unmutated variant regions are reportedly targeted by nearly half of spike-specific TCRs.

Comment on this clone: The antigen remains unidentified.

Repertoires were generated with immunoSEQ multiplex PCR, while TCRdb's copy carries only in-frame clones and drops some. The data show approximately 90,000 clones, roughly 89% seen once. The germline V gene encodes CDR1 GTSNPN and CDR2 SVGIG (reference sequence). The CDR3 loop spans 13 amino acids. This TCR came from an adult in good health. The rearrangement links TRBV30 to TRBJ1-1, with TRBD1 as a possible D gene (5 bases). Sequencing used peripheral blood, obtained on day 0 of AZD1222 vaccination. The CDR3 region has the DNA TGTGCTGGGGCGAGGACCCCGGTTGGCGAAGCTTTCTTT. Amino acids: CAGARTPVGEAFF.